This T cell receptor beta chain was recorded in a study of blood T cell repertoires in COVID-19. Here immunoSEQ multiplex PCR was the method, and the copy in TCRdb shows in-frame clones only, minus some. The sample lists fewer than 200,000 clones; about 80% were seen once. V was trimmed by 4 bases and J by 3 bases, leaving 12 bases between them. The CDR3 loop spans 14 amino acids. CDR1 and CDR2 (germline): SGHNT, YYREEE (reference sequence). V is TRBV5-4 and J is TRBJ2-3; no clear D. The receptor was isolated from a woman between 65 and 79 years old with acute or convalescent COVID-19. Input material: peripheral blood. The CDR3 bases are TGTGCCAGCAGCCTGGAGCCCGGGACAGATACGCAGTATTTT. Protein sequence: CASSLEPGTDTQYF.